The 4 T cell receptor beta chains presented below share a single source sample, sequenced in a study of T cell responses to AZD1222 COVID-19 vaccine. Using immunoSEQ multiplex PCR, the repertoire was profiled, and TCRdb retains in-frame clones only, with some absent. The sample shows 35,000 to 55,000 clones, around 80% of them seen only once. This specimen was peripheral blood, taken on day 0 of AZD1222 vaccination. The receptors derive from an adult in good health.

This clone has just a few counts. The chain uses TRBV3-1 (or the pseudogene TRBV3-2) and TRBJ2-2; no clear D gene. The CDR3 consists of 12 residues. The germline V gene encodes CDR1 LGHDT and CDR2 YNNKEL (reference sequence). V lost 4 bases to trimming and J lost 7 bases, with 7 bases between them. The DNA of the CDR3 is TGTGCCAGCAGCCTAGAGGACGGGGAGCTGTTTTTT. Encoded protein: CASSLEDGELFF.

A word on this clone: The junction shows a germline mismatch at one end, possibly a read error. Other DNA sequences in this sample translate to the same CDR3. V gene TRBV5-1 combines with J gene TRBJ2-3, with 9 bases that match TRBD1. The CDR3 totals 15 residues. CDR1 SGHRS and CDR2 YFSETQ come from the germline V gene. This CDR3 is CASSLGQGGTDTQYF. As DNA, the CDR3 is TGCGCCAGCAGTTTGGGACAGGGAGGCACAGATACGCAGTATTTT.

The V call is TRBV4-1, the J call TRBJ2-2; tentative D call: TRBD1 (6 bases). Germline lookup yields CDR1 MGHRA and CDR2 YSYEKL. CDR3 size: 16 residues. The V end lost 7 bases, the J end lost 2 bases, and 17 bases lay between the germline ends. Here the CDR3 reads CASTQAGTPNTGELFF. The CDR3, as DNA: TGCGCCAGCACCCAGGCCGGGACACCAAACACCGGGGAGCTGTTTTTT.

The chain uses TRBV5-1 and TRBJ2-2; 9 bases line up with TRBD2. CDR3 length: 16 amino acids. V was clipped by 5 bases and J by 1 base; unmatched bases: 6. Germline CDR1 reads SGHRS; CDR2 reads YFSETQ. The CDR3 coding sequence is TGCGCCAGCAGAAGCGGGGGGCAAGGGAACACCGGGGAGCTGTTTTTT. Protein: CASRSGGQGNTGELFF.